Reported below is one TCR beta chain. Its cognate antigen is unknown. This entry comes from a study of cytomegalovirus exposure and HLA in healthy donors. Study results and caveats: According to a later analysis, TCR clusters from the first cohort tended to co-occur in the 120 or so validation repertoires.

TCRdb keeps only in-frame clones here, not all; method: immunoSEQ multiplex PCR. Counted here are about 110,000 clones, around nine tenths occurring once; the ten biggest clones make up about 2%. The CDR3 spans 15 residues. The germline gives CDR1 SEHNR, CDR2 FQNEAQ (reference sequence). With 5 bases clipped from V and 3 bases from J, the junction kept 8 bases outside the gene matches. The sequencing input was PBMCs. This clonotype was sampled from a woman aged 18-35 years in good health and CMV-seronegative. V and J are TRBV7-9 and TRBJ2-3; TRBD1 aligns across 7 bases. The chain's CDR3 is CASSPTGIVTDTQYF. In nucleotides, the CDR3 is TGTGCCAGCAGCCCGACAGGGATCGTTACAGATACGCAGTATTTT. Variable domain in full (rest from reference TRBV7-9 and TRBJ2-3): DTGVSQNPRHKITKRGQNVTFRCDPISEHNRLYWYRQTLGQGPEFLTYFQNEAQLEKSRLLSDRFSAERPKGSFSTLEIQRTEQGDSAMYLCASSPTGIVTDTQYFGPGTRLTVL.